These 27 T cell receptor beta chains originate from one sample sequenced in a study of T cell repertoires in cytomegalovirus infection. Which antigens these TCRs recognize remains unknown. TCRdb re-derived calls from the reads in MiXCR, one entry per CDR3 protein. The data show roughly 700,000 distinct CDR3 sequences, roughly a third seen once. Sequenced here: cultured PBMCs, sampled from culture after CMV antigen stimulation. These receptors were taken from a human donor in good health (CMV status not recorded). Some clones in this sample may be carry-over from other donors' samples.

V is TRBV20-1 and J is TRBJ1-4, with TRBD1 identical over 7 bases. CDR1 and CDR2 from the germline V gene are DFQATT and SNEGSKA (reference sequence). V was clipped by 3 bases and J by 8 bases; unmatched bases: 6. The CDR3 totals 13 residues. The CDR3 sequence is CSARRGLREKLFF. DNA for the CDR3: TGCAGTGCTAGGAGGGGGCTTCGAGAAAAACTGTTTTTT.

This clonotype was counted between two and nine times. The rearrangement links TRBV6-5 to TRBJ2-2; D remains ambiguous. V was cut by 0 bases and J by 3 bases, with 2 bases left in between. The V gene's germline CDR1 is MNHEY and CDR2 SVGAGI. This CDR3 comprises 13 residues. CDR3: CASSYSYTGELFF. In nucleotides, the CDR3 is TGTGCCAGCAGTTACTCGTACACCGGGGAGCTGTTTTTT.

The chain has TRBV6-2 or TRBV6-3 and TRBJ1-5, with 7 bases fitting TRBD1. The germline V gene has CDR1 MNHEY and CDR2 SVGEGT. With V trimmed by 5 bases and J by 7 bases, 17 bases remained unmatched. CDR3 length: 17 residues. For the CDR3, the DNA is TGTGCCAGCAGTCCCATACGACAGGGCCTTAGCTGGCAGCCCCAGCATTTT. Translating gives CASSPIRQGLSWQPQHF.

This CDR3 is CASSWLAGIGDTQYF. CDR3 in DNA: TGCGCCAGCAGCTGGCTAGCGGGGATAGGAGATACGCAGTATTTT. The chain joins TRBV5-1 to TRBJ2-3; 9 positions agree with TRBD2. Germline values: CDR1 SGHRS, CDR2 YFSETQ. The CDR3 length is 15 residues. V lost 3 bases and J lost 5; bases outside the gene matches: 7. Using reference TRBV5-1 and TRBJ2-3 for the parts outside the CDR3, the full variable domain is KAGVTQTPRYLIKTRGQQVTLSCSPISGHRSVSWYQQTPGQGLQFLFEYFSETQRNKGNFPGRFSGRQFSNSRSEMNVSTLELGDSALYLCASSWLAGIGDTQYFGPGTRLTVL.

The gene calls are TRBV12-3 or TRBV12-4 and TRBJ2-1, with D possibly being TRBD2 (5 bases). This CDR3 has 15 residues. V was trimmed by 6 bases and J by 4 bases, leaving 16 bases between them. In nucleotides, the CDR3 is TGTGCCAGCAGCCCCCCAGCGGAGACATACAATGAGCAGTTCTTC. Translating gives CASSPPAETYNEQFF.

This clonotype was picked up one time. Here the CDR3 reads CSARGNRDLAKNIQYF. The CDR3 DNA reads as TGCAGTGCTAGAGGAAACAGGGATCTAGCCAAAAACATTCAGTACTTC. The rearrangement joins TRBV20-1 to TRBJ2-4; possibly TRBD1 for D (6 bases). Trimming shortened V by 1 base and J by 0 bases, and 13 bases separated the two germline ends. CDR3 size: 16 residues. Germline loops: CDR1 DFQATT, CDR2 SNEGSKA (reference sequence).

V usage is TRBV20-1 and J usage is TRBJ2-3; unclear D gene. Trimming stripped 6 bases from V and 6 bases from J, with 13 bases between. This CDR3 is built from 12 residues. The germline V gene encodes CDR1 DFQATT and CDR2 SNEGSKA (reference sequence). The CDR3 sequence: CSAPRYGDTQYF. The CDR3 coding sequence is TGCAGTGCCCCTCGTTACGGGGATACGCAGTATTTT.

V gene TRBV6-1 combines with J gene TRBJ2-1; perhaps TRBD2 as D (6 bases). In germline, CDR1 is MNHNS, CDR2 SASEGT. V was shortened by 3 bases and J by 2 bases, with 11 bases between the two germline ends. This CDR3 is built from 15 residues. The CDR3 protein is CASSDAERAYNEQFF. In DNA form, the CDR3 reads TGTGCCAGCAGTGATGCCGAGCGGGCCTACAATGAGCAGTTCTTC.

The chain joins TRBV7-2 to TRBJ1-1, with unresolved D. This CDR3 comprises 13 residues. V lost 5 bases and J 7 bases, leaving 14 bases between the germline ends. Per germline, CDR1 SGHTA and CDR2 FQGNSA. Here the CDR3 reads CASSARTLNEAFF. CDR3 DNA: TGTGCCAGCAGCGCACGGACCCTCAATGAAGCTTTCTTT.

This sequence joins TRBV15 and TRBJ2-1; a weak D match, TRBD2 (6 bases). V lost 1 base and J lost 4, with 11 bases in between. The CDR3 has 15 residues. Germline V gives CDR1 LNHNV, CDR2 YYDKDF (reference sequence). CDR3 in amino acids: CATSRGGGTYNEQFF. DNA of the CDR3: TGTGCCACCAGCAGAGGTGGCGGGACTTACAATGAGCAGTTCTTC.

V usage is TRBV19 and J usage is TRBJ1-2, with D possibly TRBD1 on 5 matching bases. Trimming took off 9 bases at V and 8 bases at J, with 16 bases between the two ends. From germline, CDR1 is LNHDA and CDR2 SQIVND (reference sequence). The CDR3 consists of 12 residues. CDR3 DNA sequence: TGTGCCAGCCGGGACCCGGGGGAAGGCTACACCTTC. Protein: CASRDPGEGYTF.

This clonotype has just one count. The CDR3 loop is CASSMTTGPTLNEKLFF. The DNA for the CDR3 is TGTGCCAGCAGCATGACCACGGGCCCTACCCTTAATGAAAAACTGTTTTTT. The J gene is TRBJ1-4, the V gene TRBV11-2; the D is unclear. Germline CDR1 SGHAT, CDR2 FQNNGV. The CDR3 extends over 17 amino acids. The ends were cut back, 5 bases at V and 4 bases at J, with 20 bases in the middle.

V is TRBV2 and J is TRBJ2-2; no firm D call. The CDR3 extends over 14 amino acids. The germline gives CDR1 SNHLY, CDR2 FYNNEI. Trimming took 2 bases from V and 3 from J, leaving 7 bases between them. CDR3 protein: CASSEIGHTGELFF. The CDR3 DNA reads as TGTGCCAGCAGTGAAATAGGTCACACCGGGGAGCTGTTTTTT.

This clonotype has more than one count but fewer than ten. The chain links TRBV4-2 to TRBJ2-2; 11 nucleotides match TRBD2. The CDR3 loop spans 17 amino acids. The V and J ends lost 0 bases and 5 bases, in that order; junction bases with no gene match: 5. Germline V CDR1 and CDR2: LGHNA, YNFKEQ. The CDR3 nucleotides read TGTGCCAGCAGCCAAGAAGGGACTAGCGGAGAGACCGGGGAGCTGTTTTTT. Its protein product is CASSQEGTSGETGELFF.

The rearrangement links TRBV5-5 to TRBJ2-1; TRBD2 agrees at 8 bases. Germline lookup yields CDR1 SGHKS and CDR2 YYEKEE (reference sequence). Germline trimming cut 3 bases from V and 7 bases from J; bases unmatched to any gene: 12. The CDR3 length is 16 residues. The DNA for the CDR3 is TGTGCCAGCAGCTCCCGAAAGGGTCGGGAGGGGAATGAGCAGTTCTTC. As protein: CASSSRKGREGNEQFF.

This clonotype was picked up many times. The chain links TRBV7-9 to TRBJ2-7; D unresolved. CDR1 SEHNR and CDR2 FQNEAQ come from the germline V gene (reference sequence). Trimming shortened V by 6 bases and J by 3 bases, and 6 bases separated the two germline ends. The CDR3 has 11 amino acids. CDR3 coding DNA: TGTGCCAGCAGTTTGGACTACGAGCAGTACTTC. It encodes CASSLDYEQYF.

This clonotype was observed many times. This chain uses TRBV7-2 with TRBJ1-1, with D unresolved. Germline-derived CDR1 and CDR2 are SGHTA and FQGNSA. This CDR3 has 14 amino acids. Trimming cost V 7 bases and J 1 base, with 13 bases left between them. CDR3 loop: CASNPRRGNTEAFF. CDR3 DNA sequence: TGTGCCAGCAACCCTAGACGGGGGAACACTGAAGCTTTCTTT.

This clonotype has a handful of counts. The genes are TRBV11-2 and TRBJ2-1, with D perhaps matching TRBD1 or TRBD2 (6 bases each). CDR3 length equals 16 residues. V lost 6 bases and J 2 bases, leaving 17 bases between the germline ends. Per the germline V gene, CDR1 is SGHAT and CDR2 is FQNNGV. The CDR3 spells CASSLTRGLPYNEQFF. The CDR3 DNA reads TGTGCCAGCAGTCTTACACGGGGGCTACCCTACAATGAGCAGTTCTTC. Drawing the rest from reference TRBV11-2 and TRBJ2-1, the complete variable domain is EAGVAQSPRYKIIEKRQSVAFWCNPISGHATLYWYQQILGQGPKLLIQFQNNGVVDDSQLPKDRFSAERLKGVDSTLKIQPAKLEDSAVYLCASSLTRGLPYNEQFFGPGTRLTVL.

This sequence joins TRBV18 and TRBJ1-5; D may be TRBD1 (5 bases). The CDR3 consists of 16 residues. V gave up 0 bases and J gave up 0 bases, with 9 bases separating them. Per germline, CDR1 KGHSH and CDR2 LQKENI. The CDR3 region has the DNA TGTGCCAGCTCACCACCGAGTGGGGCTAGCAATCAGCCCCAGCATTTT. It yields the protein CASSPPSGASNQPQHF.

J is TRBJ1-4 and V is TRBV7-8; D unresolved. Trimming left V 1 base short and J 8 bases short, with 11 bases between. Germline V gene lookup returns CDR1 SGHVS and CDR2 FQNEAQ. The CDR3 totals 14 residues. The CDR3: CASSLGLIAEKLFF. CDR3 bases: TGTGCCAGCAGCTTAGGGTTGATTGCGGAAAAACTGTTTTTT.

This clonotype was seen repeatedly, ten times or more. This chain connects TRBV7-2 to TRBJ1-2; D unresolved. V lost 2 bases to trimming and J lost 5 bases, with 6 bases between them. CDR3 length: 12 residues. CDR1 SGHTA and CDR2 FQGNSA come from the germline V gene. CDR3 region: CASSLIRYGYTF. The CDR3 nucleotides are TGTGCCAGCAGCTTAATCCGGTATGGCTACACCTTC. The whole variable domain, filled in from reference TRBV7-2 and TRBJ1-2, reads GAGVSQSPSNKVTEKGKDVELRCDPISGHTALYWYRQSLGQGLEFLIYFQGNSAPDKSGLPSDRFSAERTGGSVSTLTIQRTQQEDSAVYLCASSLIRYGYTFGSGTRLTVV.

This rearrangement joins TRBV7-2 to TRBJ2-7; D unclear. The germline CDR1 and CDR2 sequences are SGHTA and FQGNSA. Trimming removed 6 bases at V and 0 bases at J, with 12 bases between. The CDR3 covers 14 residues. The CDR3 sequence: CASRSPVSSYEQYF. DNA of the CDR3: TGTGCCAGCAGAAGTCCGGTGAGCTCCTACGAGCAGTACTTC.

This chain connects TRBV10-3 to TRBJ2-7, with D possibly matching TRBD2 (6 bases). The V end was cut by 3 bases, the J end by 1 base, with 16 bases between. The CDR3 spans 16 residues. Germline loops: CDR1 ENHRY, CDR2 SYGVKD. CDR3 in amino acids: CAISDRERRPSYEQYF. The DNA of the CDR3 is TGTGCCATCAGTGATCGGGAGCGGCGCCCTTCCTACGAGCAGTACTTC.

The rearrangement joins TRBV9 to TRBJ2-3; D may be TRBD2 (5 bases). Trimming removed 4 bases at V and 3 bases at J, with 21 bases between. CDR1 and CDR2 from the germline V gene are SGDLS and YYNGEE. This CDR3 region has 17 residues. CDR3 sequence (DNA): TGTGCCAGCAGCCAGGCGGGCAGGCCTGACCTAACAGATACGCAGTATTTT. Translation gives CASSQAGRPDLTDTQYF.

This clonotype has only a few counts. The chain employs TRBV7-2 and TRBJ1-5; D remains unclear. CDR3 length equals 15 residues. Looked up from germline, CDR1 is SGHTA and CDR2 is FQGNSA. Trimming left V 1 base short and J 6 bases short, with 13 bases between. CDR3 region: CASSLVFRGGQPQHF. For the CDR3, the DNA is TGTGCCAGCAGCTTAGTTTTCCGGGGAGGTCAGCCCCAGCATTTT. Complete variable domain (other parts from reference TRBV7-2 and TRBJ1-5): GAGVSQSPSNKVTEKGKDVELRCDPISGHTALYWYRQSLGQGLEFLIYFQGNSAPDKSGLPSDRFSAERTGGSVSTLTIQRTQQEDSAVYLCASSLVFRGGQPQHFGDGTRLSIL.

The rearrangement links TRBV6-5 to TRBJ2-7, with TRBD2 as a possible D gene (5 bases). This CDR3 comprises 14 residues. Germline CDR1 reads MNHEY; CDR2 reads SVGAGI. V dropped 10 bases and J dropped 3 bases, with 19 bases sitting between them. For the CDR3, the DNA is TGTGCCACCGGGCTCGGACTGTCGTTCTACGAGCAGTACTTC. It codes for CATGLGLSFYEQYF.

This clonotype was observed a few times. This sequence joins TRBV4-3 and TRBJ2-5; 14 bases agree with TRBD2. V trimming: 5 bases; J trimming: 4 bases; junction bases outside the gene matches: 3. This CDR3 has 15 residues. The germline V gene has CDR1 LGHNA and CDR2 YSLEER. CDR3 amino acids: CASSDGTSGRETQYF. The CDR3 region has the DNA TGCGCCAGCAGCGACGGGACTAGCGGGAGAGAGACCCAGTACTTC.